This T cell receptor beta chain was identified during a study of blood T cell repertoires in COVID-19. CDR1 and CDR2 (germline): LNHDA, SQIVND (reference sequence). The CDR3 is made up of 16 amino acids. Trimming at V came to 5 bases and at J to 2 bases, leaving 6 bases not matched to a gene. This clone has a handful of counts. Per the original data handling: Researchers report that nucleated cell counts were estimated from reference gene primer amplification. This table comes from immunoSEQ multiplex PCR, and its TCRdb copy is limited to in-frame clones, with some not included. The V and J calls and clone size come from that table; D and trimming were worked out from the DNA. The sample contains roughly 55,000 clones, 65% to 85% of which appear only once.

V is TRBV19 and J is TRBJ1-5; TRBD1 matches 10 bases. This receptor was obtained from a human donor with active or convalescent COVID-19. The donor label of this sample is uncertain. Sequencing input: peripheral blood. CDR3 amino acids: CASSFDRGRGNQPQHF. The DNA of the CDR3 is TGTGCCAGTAGTTTCGACAGGGGGCGAGGCAATCAGCCCCAGCATTTT.